The clone carrying this T cell receptor (beta chain) was counted ten times or more. The antigen is not known. The CDR3 length is 12 residues. Trimming pared 4 bases from V and 1 base from J, leaving 2 bases between. Looked up from germline, CDR1 is DFQATT and CDR2 is SNEGSKA (reference sequence). This record belongs to a study of T cells after yellow fever vaccination. Study-level background: The fractions with low cell numbers were processed using SMART-Seq v4 Ultra Low Input. Broader study findings: Most primary-vaccination clones reappeared after the booster (about 97% CD4, about 87% CD8). Shared CD4/CD8 clonotypes were a small share, likely from convergent recombination.

UMIs and a universal primer site were added when TCR cDNA was made by 5'RACE template switching. TCRdb analysed the 5' RACE reads with MiXCR anew, one entry per CDR3 protein. The table lists 200,000 to 250,000 distinct CDR3 sequences, 3.2% of them singletons. The sample here was CD4+ T cells sorted from PBMCs, taken 10 days after the yellow fever booster vaccination. The rearrangement links TRBV20-1 to TRBJ2-6; no clear D gene. This receptor was obtained from a man in his late teens or twenties who received the YFV17D yellow fever vaccine. The CDR3 loop reads CSAISGANVLTF. The CDR3, as DNA: TGCAGTGCTATATCTGGGGCCAACGTCCTGACTTTC.